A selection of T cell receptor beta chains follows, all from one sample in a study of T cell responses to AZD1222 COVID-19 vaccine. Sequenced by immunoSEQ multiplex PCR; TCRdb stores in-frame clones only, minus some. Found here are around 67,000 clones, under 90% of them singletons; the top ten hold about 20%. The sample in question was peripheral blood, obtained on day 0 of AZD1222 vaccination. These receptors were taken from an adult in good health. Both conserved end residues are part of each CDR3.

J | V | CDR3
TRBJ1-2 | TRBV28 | CASFSTGKGYTF
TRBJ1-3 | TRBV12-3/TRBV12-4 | CASSFSLGNTIYF
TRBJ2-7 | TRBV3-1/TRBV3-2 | CASSQVPVYEQYF
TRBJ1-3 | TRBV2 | CASRRTRGEGNTIYF
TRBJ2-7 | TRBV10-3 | CAISGERGQGNYEQYF
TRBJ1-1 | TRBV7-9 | CASSLAPGVNTEAFF
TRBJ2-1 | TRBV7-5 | CVRSLGLGRGGYNEQFF
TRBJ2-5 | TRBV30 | CAWSPLTSSQTQYF
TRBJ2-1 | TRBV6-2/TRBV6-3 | CASSQGLAGGPYNEQFF
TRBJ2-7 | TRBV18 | CASSPRTTYEQYF
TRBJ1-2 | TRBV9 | CASSPEEEFYGYTF
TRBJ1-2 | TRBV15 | CATSRATEKWGYGYTF
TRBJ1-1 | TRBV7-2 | CASSLELVNGAFF
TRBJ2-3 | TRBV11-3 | CASSPTPYTDTQYF
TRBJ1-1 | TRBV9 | CASTPGPRETEAFF